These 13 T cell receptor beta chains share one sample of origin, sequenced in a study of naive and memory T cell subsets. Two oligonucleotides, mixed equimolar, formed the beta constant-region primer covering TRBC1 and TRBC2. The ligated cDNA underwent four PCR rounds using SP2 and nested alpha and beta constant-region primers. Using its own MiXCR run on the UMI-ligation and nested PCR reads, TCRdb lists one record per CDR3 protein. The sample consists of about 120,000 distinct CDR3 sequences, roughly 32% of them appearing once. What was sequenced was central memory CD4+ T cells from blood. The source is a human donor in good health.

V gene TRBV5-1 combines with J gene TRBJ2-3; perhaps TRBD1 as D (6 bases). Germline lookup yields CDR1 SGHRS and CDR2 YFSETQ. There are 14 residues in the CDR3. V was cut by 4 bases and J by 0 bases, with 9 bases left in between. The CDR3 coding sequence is TGCGCCAGCAGCGCAGGACAGAGCACAGATACGCAGTATTTT. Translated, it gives CASSAGQSTDTQYF.

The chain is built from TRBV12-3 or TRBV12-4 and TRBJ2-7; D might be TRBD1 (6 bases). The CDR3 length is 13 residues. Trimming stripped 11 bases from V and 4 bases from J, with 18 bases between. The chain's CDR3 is CAVSTGPQYEQYF. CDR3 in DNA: TGTGCCGTCTCGACAGGACCGCAGTACGAGCAGTACTTC.

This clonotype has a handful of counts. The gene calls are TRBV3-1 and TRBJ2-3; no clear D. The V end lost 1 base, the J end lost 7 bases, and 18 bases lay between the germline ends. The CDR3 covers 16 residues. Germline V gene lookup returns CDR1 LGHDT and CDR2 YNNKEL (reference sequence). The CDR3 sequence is CASSQVLPYETHTQYF. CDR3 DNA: TGTGCCAGCAGCCAAGTCTTGCCCTACGAAACCCATACGCAGTATTTT.

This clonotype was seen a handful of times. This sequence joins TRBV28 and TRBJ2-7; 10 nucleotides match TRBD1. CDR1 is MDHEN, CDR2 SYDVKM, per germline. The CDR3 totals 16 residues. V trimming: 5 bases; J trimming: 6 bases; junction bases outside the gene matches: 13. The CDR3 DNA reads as TGTGCCAGCAGTCCGTACTCCGGGACAGGGGCCGGCGAGCAGTACTTC. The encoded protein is CASSPYSGTGAGEQYF.

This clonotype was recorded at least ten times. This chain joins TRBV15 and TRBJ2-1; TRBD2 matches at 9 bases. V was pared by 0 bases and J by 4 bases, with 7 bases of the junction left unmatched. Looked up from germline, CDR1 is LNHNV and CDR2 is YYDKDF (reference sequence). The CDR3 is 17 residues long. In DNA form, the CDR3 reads TGTGCCACCAGCAGAGATTTAACGAGCGGGAGGTACAATGAGCAGTTCTTC. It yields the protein CATSRDLTSGRYNEQFF. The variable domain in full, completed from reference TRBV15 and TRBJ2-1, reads DAMVIQNPRYQVTQFGKPVTLSCSQTLNHNVMYWYQQKSSQAPKLLFHYYDKDFNNEADTPDNFQSRRPNTSFCFLDIRSPGLGDTAMYLCATSRDLTSGRYNEQFFGPGTRLTVL.

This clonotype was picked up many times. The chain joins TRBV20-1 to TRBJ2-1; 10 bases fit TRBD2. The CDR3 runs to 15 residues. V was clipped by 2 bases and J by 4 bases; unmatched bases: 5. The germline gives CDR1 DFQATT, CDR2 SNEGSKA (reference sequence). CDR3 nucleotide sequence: TGCAGTGCTAGACCGCTAGCGGGAGCTTACAATGAGCAGTTCTTC. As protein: CSARPLAGAYNEQFF.

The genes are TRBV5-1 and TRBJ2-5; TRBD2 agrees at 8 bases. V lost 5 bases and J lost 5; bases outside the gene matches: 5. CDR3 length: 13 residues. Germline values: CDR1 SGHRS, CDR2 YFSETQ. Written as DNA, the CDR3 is TGCGCCAGCAGTACTAGCGGAGGGGAGACCCAGTACTTC. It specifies CASSTSGGETQYF.

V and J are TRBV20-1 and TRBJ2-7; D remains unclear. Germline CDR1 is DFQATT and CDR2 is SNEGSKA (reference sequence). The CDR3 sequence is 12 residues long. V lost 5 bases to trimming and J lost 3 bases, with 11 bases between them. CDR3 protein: CSAVGRVYEQYF. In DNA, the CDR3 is TGCAGTGCTGTCGGGCGCGTCTACGAGCAGTACTTC.

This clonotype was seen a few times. The CDR3 nucleotides read TGTGCCAGCAGTTCCAAAAATAATCAGCCCCAGCATTTT. This codes for CASSSKNNQPQHF. The chain recombines TRBV12-3 or TRBV12-4 with TRBJ1-5; D is ambiguous. The length of the CDR3 is 13 residues. The V end was cut by 4 bases, the J end by 4 bases, with 8 bases between.

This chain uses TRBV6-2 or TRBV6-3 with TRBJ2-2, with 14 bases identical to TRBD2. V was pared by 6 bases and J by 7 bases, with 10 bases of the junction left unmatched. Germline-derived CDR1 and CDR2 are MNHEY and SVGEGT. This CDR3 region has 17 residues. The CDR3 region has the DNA TGTGCCAGCAGGGGACTAGCGGGAGTACTTGGTCTCGGGGAGCTGTTTTTT. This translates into CASRGLAGVLGLGELFF.

The CDR3, as DNA: TGCAGCGTTGTTAGGACAGCTGGCGCCAAAGGCCACGAGCAGTACTTC. It translates to CSVVRTAGAKGHEQYF. This sequence joins TRBV29-1 and TRBJ2-7, with D perhaps matching TRBD1 (6 bases). CDR3 length: 16 amino acids. Trimming removed 4 bases from V and 5 bases from J, with 24 bases in between. Per the germline V gene, CDR1 is SQVTM and CDR2 is ANQGSEA.

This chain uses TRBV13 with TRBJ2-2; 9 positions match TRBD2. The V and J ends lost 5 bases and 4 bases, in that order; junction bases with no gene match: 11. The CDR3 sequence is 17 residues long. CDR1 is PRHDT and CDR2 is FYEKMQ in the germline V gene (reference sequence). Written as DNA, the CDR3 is TGTGCCAGCAGCCCCCGTTTAGCGGGAGTAGGCACCGGGGAGCTGTTTTTT. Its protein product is CASSPRLAGVGTGELFF. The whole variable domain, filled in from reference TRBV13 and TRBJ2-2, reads AAGVIQSPRHLIKEKRETATLKCYPIPRHDTVYWYQQGPGQDPQFLISFYEKMQSDKGSIPDRFSAQQFSDYHSELNMSSLELGDSALYFCASSPRLAGVGTGELFFGEGSRLTVL.

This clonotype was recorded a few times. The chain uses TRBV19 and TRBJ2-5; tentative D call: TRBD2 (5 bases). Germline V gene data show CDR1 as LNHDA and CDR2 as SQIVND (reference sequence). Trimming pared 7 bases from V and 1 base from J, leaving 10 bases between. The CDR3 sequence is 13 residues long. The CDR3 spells CASKPRGQETQYF. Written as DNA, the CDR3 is TGTGCCAGTAAACCTCGGGGCCAAGAGACCCAGTACTTC.